This T cell receptor (beta chain) originates from a study of Ad26.COV2.S vaccination and SARS-CoV-2 variants. General study points: Substantial response breadth was reportedly seen for spike-specific CD8+ and CD4+ T cells after vaccination.

Repertoires were generated with immunoSEQ multiplex PCR, while TCRdb's copy carries only in-frame clones and drops some. Of approximately 480,000 clones listed, approximately 88% were seen once; the top ten hold 9.5% to 15%. Germline-derived CDR1 and CDR2 are SGDLS and YYNGEE. The CDR3 covers 14 residues. V gave up 1 base and J gave up 2 bases, with 10 bases separating them. The treatment was: some 20 received Ad26.COV2.S at low or high dose, single or two shots; about 5 received placebo; per-sample allocation not given. Following the first vaccine or placebo injection, samples were taken on day 63. As regards this clone: No antigen is known for it.

This chain links TRBV9 with TRBJ2-7, with D tentatively TRBD2 (5 bases). Source: peripheral blood, taken in a trial of Ad26.COV2.S vaccine versus placebo. The clonotype originates from a person between 18 and 65 years old who received the Ad26.COV2.S COVID-19 vaccine or a placebo. Here the CDR3 DNA reads TGTGCCAGCAGCGTACAGCGGCCAACCTACGAGCAGTACTTC. This encodes CASSVQRPTYEQYF. Together with reference TRBV9 and TRBJ2-7, the CDR3 gives the full variable domain: DSGVTQTPKHLITATGQRVTLRCSPRSGDLSVYWYQQSLDQGLQFLIQYYNGEERAKGNILERFSAQQFPDLHSELNLSSLELGDSALYFCASSVQRPTYEQYFGPGTRLTVT.